The TCR beta chain described here comes from a study of T cells in Graves' hyperthyroidism and ophthalmopathy (dated by TCRdb to about 2019). Background on the whole study: Peripheral blood was sampled at the time of initial diagnosis, prior to any treatment. To identify TCR V-J signatures that set the groups apart, the researchers used a discovery cohort of more than 95 patients, made up of 40 to 45 with Graves' ophthalmopathy and 57 with stable Graves' hyperthyroidism. Prospective prediction of ophthalmopathy was tested in an independent validation cohort consisting of roughly 20 hyperthyroidism patients and more than 15 patients who later progressed to ophthalmopathy. The 75 to 100 discovery patients were randomly split 7:3 into training and test sets. Thyroid tissue and blood T-cell repertoires from about six Graves' hyperthyroidism patients were also compared in the study. Following sampling, methimazole starting at 30 mg daily was given to hyperthyroidism patients, and high-dose intravenous methylprednisolone was given to ophthalmopathy patients. The paper reports TCR Vbeta CDR3 sequencing of approximately 130 peripheral blood samples: over 40 ophthalmopathy, 70 to 85 hyperthyroidism and about 17 progressor patients. The investigation overall reported the following: In validation, the model predicted progression to ophthalmopathy with 60% to 71% sensitivity and 72% to 75% specificity, a median of approximately 6.7 months before onset. Most expanded thyroid clonotypes (frequency above 0.001) were also detected in blood, a finding suggesting that blood repertoires may reflect thyroid immune responses. A model built on a 13 V-J signature distinguished ophthalmopathy from stable hyperthyroidism, reaching roughly 88% sensitivity and 81.08% specificity in cross-validation and 80%/75% in testing. No statistical method was used to set the sample size in advance, and investigators knew the group allocation.

Ophthalmopathy patients had moderately to severely active disease, Clinical Activity Score of at least 3, NOSPECS grade of at least 4, and duration under 3 months. Any patient with an uncontrolled infection, another autoimmune disease, pregnancy or lactation was excluded. Diagnoses were established on the basis of clinical symptoms, serum thyroxine and TRAb, thyroid ultrasound, and orbital computed tomography. Ficoll-Paque density gradient centrifugation was used to isolate PBMCs from around 10 ml of fresh peripheral blood. Trizol reagent was used to extract total RNA, and RNA quality was then checked on an Agilent 2100 Bioanalyzer. This clonotype showed up just a few times. Its antigen is still unknown. No base-level quality is on record; no much larger clone is a single base apart. The TCR beta CDR3 regions were amplified from the RNA transcripts. For the first round of RT-PCR on the TCR CDR3, the HTBI primer set was used together with the Qiagen OneStep RT-PCR kit. The libraries were constructed in a second round of multiplex PCR and then size-selected and purified. Paired-end sequencing of the libraries was performed with 100 bp reads on an Illumina HiSeq2000. The study's own analysis went as follows. SOAPnuke was used to process the raw data, throwing out any read that contained adapters or uncalled bases, had a mean Phred below 15, or lacked an exact constant-primer or identifier match. COPE v1.2.5 was used to merge the high-quality paired reads, and each unique nucleotide sequence was defined as a clonotype. MiTCR v1.1 was used to align the clonotypes against IMGT TRBV, TRBD and TRBJ reference segments. Analysis was restricted to V-J combinations with a frequency above 0.0001, which covered 98% to 99.2% of repertoires. The TCS score was defined as the ratio of F50 (clonal expansion) to E x V (chaos), calculated using BLOSUM62-based TCRdist between CDR3 peptides within each V-J. Welch's t-statistics and random forest reduced 450 to 600 V-J features to 13, which were used in a naive Bayes classifier (R e1071). Starting from the raw public reads, TCRdb applied fastp trimming at Q25, assembled clones with MiXCR and retained in-frame beta chains. Records with the same CDR3 protein are collapsed into one entry carrying the most frequent genes and DNA. V and J calls and clone size were set by TCRdb, not the authors. The sample table lists 660,000 or so distinct CDR3 sequences, around 21% of them with a count of one. Together, the top ten hold around a third of the sample.

CDR1 and CDR2 were assigned from the germline V gene (reference sequence) as GTSNPN and SVGIG. Counted from cysteine to phenylalanine, this CDR3 has 12 amino acids. Only the CDR3 DNA stays, 36 bases, in frame from base 1. V ends up 3 bases short and J 8 bases short, with an unmatched junction base count of 6. Sequencing input: blood. The V and J segments used are TRBV30 and TRBJ1-2, with TRBD1 identical over 7 junction bases. This clonotype was obtained from a man aged 30-40 years with Graves' ophthalmopathy. The encoded CDR3 is CAWSTTGLGYTF. The sequenced DNA: TGTGCCTGGAGCACGACAGGGCTAGGCTACACCTTC. Where the CDR3 stops, the reference TRBV30 and TRBJ1-2 genes take over; the full variable domain is SQTIHQWPATLVQPVGSPLSLECTVEGTSNPNLYWYRQAAGRGLQLLFYSVGIGQISSEVPQNLSASRPQDRQFILSSKKLLLSDSGFYLCAWSTTGLGYTFGSGTRLTVV.